This T cell receptor beta chain was profiled in a study of Tregs in tolerant kidney transplant recipients. Only in-frame clones appear in the TCRdb table, and some are missing; sequencing was by immunoSEQ multiplex PCR. In the table there are about 69,000 clones, about 89% of which are singletons. The V gene end was trimmed by 1 base and the J gene end by 4 bases; junction bases not matched to a gene: 8. CDR3 size: 17 residues. Germline V gives CDR1 SGDLS, CDR2 YYNGEE. The sequenced sample was CD4+ T cells from blood, obtained before the transplant. The sequence came from a human donor who received a combined kidney and bone marrow transplant. This rearrangement joins TRBV9 to TRBJ2-5; 12 bases fit TRBD2. The CDR3 is CASSVWASGRGGETQYF. The CDR3 DNA reads as TGTGCCAGCAGCGTATGGGCTAGCGGGAGGGGAGGAGAGACCCAGTACTTC.